Following are 23 T cell receptor beta chains from one sample sequenced in a study of T cells after yellow fever vaccination (dated by TCRdb to between 2018 and 2021). The treatment or condition label for this specimen denotes: live attenuated yellow fever vaccine strain. The method behind the library was 5' RACE. Sequenced on an Illumina HiSeq 2500. The public reads were run again by TCRdb, first through fastp at Q25 and then through MiXCR, and only productive beta chains were kept. Each record represents a unique CDR3 protein, reported with the most common genes and DNA among its rows. This sample is represented by hundreds of thousands of distinct CDR3 sequences; 6.2% of them were singletons. The top ten hold approximately 15% of the sample. The sample here was PBMCs, taken 5 days after the yellow fever booster vaccination. The origin of the receptors is a man aged 25 to 45 who received the YFV17D yellow fever vaccine.

This clonotype was seen only a few times. J is TRBJ1-1 and V is TRBV7-2; 7 nucleotides line up with TRBD1. V was clipped by 5 bases and J by 4 bases; unmatched bases: 10. The germline CDR1 and CDR2 sequences are SGHTA and FQGNSA. The CDR3 contains 15 residues. CDR3 residues: CASSLAGRGGTEAFF. The CDR3 DNA follows: TGTGCCAGCAGCCTCGCCGGCAGGGGGGGCACTGAAGCTTTCTTT.

The table lists this clonotype with a few counts. The rearrangement uses TRBV11-2 and TRBJ2-7, with D hard to call. CDR1 and CDR2 (germline): SGHAT, FQNNGV. Trimming pared 4 bases from V and 7 bases from J, leaving 11 bases between. The CDR3 has 12 residues. In DNA, the CDR3 is TGTGCCAGCAGCTCATCCCCCTGGGAGCAGTACTTC. This gives the protein CASSSSPWEQYF.

This clonotype was detected ten times or more. The J gene is TRBJ2-5, the V gene TRBV5-1, with 9 bases that match TRBD2. CDR3 size: 15 residues. From germline, CDR1 is SGHRS and CDR2 YFSETQ. V shed 3 bases, J shed 4 bases, and the junction held 7 bases outside the gene matches. The CDR3 DNA sequence: TGCGCCAGCAGCTGGTCTAGCGGGATGCGAGAGACCCAGTACTTC. This codes for CASSWSSGMRETQYF. Full variable domain (outside the CDR3, taken from reference TRBV5-1 and TRBJ2-5): KAGVTQTPRYLIKTRGQQVTLSCSPISGHRSVSWYQQTPGQGLQFLFEYFSETQRNKGNFPGRFSGRQFSNSRSEMNVSTLELGDSALYLCASSWSSGMRETQYFGPGTRLLVL.

This clonotype was counted between two and nine times. This chain connects TRBV30 to TRBJ2-3; D may be TRBD2 (5 bases). This CDR3 has 13 amino acids. The V gene's germline CDR1 is GTSNPN and CDR2 SVGIG (reference sequence). Trimming cost V 3 bases and J 4 bases, with 11 bases left between them. CDR3 in DNA: TGTGCCTGGAGGGGTGGGAGCTCAGATACGCAGTATTTT. Its protein product is CAWRGGSSDTQYF.

The chain employs TRBV6-1 and TRBJ2-1; TRBD2 matches at 11 bases. CDR1 and CDR2 (germline): MNHNS, SASEGT. This CDR3 is 16 amino acids long. V lost 3 bases and J lost 8; bases outside the gene matches: 9. The CDR3 sequence: CASSEIPSGRTDEQFF. As DNA, the CDR3 is TGTGCCAGCAGTGAGATCCCTAGCGGGAGGACAGATGAGCAGTTCTTC.

This chain joins TRBV5-1 and TRBJ1-1; 8 nucleotides align to TRBD1. CDR1 is SGHRS and CDR2 is YFSETQ in the germline V gene. This CDR3 is built from 15 residues. V shed 4 bases, J shed 5 bases, and the junction held 10 bases outside the gene matches. CDR3 region: CASSVQGVPRTEAFF. CDR3 DNA: TGCGCCAGCAGCGTACAGGGGGTCCCGAGAACTGAAGCTTTCTTT.

This clonotype was seen a handful of times. V and J are TRBV12-3 or TRBV12-4 and TRBJ2-5; D is undetermined. Trimming left V 5 bases short and J 9 bases short, with 10 bases between. The CDR3 is made up of 11 amino acids. CDR3 bases: TGTGCCAGCAGTCAACGGATAGCCCAGTACTTC. It translates to CASSQRIAQYF.

This clonotype was seen many times. V usage is TRBV18 and J usage is TRBJ2-1; 8 nucleotides agree with TRBD2. Germline V gene sequence: CDR1 KGHSH, CDR2 LQKENI. V was clipped by 6 bases and J by 7 bases; unmatched bases: 11. CDR3 length: 15 amino acids. CDR3 nucleotides: TGTGCCAGCTCCCCGGGACTAGTAAATTTGAATGAGCAGTTCTTC. Protein sequence: CASSPGLVNLNEQFF. Full variable domain (rest looked up from reference TRBV18 and TRBJ2-1): NAGVMQNPRHLVRRRGQEARLRCSPMKGHSHVYWYRQLPEEGLKFMVYLQKENIIDESGMPKERFSAEFPKEGPSILRIQQVVRGDSAAYFCASSPGLVNLNEQFFGPGTRLTVL.

This clonotype appeared a few times. J is TRBJ2-7 and V is TRBV20-1; 7 nucleotides agree with TRBD2. There are 14 residues in the CDR3. The germline gives CDR1 DFQATT, CDR2 SNEGSKA (reference sequence). V was pared by 6 bases and J by 4 bases, with 12 bases of the junction left unmatched. The CDR3 spells CSAQGGQAVYEQYF. The CDR3 DNA reads as TGCAGTGCCCAGGGAGGGCAGGCGGTTTACGAGCAGTACTTC.

This clonotype was found many times. The rearrangement links TRBV12-3 or TRBV12-4 to TRBJ2-3; 7 bases agree with TRBD2. V dropped 6 bases and J dropped 0; count of bases not matched to a gene: 12. This CDR3 is built from 17 residues. The CDR3 is CASSLGELASSTDTQYF. The DNA of the CDR3 is TGTGCCAGCAGCTTGGGCGAACTAGCGTCTAGCACAGATACGCAGTATTTT.

This clonotype occurred many times. The chain joins TRBV5-1 to TRBJ2-5; 9 bases align to TRBD2. After removal of 4 bases from V and 1 base from J, the junction contained 8 bases not matched to a gene. This CDR3 is 16 amino acids long. Germline loops: CDR1 SGHRS, CDR2 YFSETQ. The chain's CDR3 is CASSPTAGGPQETQYF. The CDR3 DNA follows: TGCGCCAGCAGCCCCACAGCGGGAGGCCCCCAAGAGACCCAGTACTTC.

This clonotype showed up just a few times. The V and J genes are TRBV7-9 and TRBJ2-1; weak D call: TRBD1 (6 bases). V lost 5 bases, J lost 3 bases, and 17 bases lay in between. The length of the CDR3 is 16 residues. In germline, CDR1 is SEHNR, CDR2 FQNEAQ (reference sequence). The CDR3 sequence is CASSLGAGTYYNEQFF. CDR3 sequence (DNA): TGTGCCAGCAGCCTGGGGGCCGGGACCTACTACAATGAGCAGTTCTTC.

This clonotype was seen many times. The V gene is TRBV7-2, the J gene TRBJ2-7; the D is unclear. The germline CDR1 and CDR2 sequences are SGHTA and FQGNSA. Trimming removed 1 base at V and 4 bases at J, with 11 bases between. The CDR3 is made up of 14 amino acids. CDR3 bases: TGTGCCAGCAGCTTAGTCGGCAGATTGTACGAGCAGTACTTC. This gives the protein CASSLVGRLYEQYF.

This rearrangement joins TRBV6-5 to TRBJ2-1, with 7 bases that match TRBD2. V gave up 5 bases and J gave up 8 bases; unmatched junction bases: 6. CDR1 and CDR2 (germline): MNHEY, SVGAGI. This CDR3 region has 13 residues. The CDR3 region is CASSNYLADEQFF. The CDR3 DNA follows: TGTGCCAGCAGTAACTATCTAGCGGATGAGCAGTTCTTC.

This clonotype showed up many times. The chain recombines TRBV20-1 with TRBJ2-7; 13 positions agree with TRBD2. Germline lookup yields CDR1 DFQATT and CDR2 SNEGSKA (reference sequence). The CDR3 has 14 amino acids. V dropped 7 bases and J dropped 2; count of bases not matched to a gene: 5. CDR3 sequence: CSVAGTSGTYEQYF. The CDR3 DNA is TGCAGTGTCGCCGGGACTAGCGGGACCTACGAGCAGTACTTC.

The chain couples TRBV28 to TRBJ2-7, with 13 bases aligning to TRBD2. The CDR3 totals 15 residues. With 4 bases clipped from V and 7 bases from J, the junction kept 7 bases outside the gene matches. CDR1 is MDHEN, CDR2 SYDVKM, per germline. The CDR3 DNA reads as TGTGCCAGCAGTTACCCGGGACTAGCGGGGAAGGAGCAGTACTTC. Its translation is CASSYPGLAGKEQYF.

This clonotype was recorded at least ten times. The chain recombines TRBV7-2 with TRBJ2-7, with TRBD2 identical over 7 bases. The germline V gene has CDR1 SGHTA and CDR2 FQGNSA. V was clipped by 4 bases and J by 3 bases; unmatched bases: 9. The CDR3 is 15 amino acids. As DNA, the CDR3 is TGTGCCAGCAGCTCTGCTGGGAGCGGGGACTACGAGCAGTACTTC. It is translated as CASSSAGSGDYEQYF.

This clonotype was observed a handful of times. This chain links TRBV20-1 with TRBJ2-1, with 9 bases matching TRBD1. CDR3 length: 14 amino acids. V was clipped by 3 bases and J by 2 bases; unmatched bases: 2. CDR1 and CDR2 from the germline V gene are DFQATT and SNEGSKA (reference sequence). Here the CDR3 reads CSASGTGTYNEQFF. CDR3 DNA sequence: TGCAGTGCTAGTGGGACAGGGACCTACAATGAGCAGTTCTTC.

This clonotype showed up many times. The V and J genes are TRBV12-3 or TRBV12-4 and TRBJ2-7; D is uncertain. The CDR3 spans 12 residues. Trimming shortened V by 3 bases and J by 6 bases, and 9 bases separated the two germline ends. The CDR3 is CASSFRTSEQYF. The DNA of the CDR3 is TGTGCCAGCAGTTTTAGGACGAGCGAGCAGTACTTC.

Of note for this clonotype: One end of the junction is discordant with germline, which a read error may explain. V and J are TRBV7-7 and TRBJ2-3; D not resolved. This CDR3 has 13 amino acids. Per the germline V gene, CDR1 is SSHAT and CDR2 is FNYEAQ (reference sequence). CDR3 residues: CASSRGPTDTQYF. Here the CDR3 DNA reads TGTGCTAGCAGCCGTGGACCCACAGATACGCAGTATTTT.

There are many counts of this clonotype. V and J are TRBV6-1 and TRBJ2-7, with 11 positions matching TRBD1. The junction had 10 bases not matched to a gene; V was cut back by 6 bases and J by 6 bases. The CDR3 spans 15 residues. The germline V gene encodes CDR1 MNHNS and CDR2 SASEGT. The CDR3 spells CASSRSWTGGTEQYF. In DNA, the CDR3 is TGTGCCAGCAGCCGAAGCTGGACAGGGGGCACCGAGCAGTACTTC.

This clonotype was counted ten times or more. J is TRBJ2-3 and V is TRBV5-1; D may be TRBD1 (5 bases). V was clipped by 0 bases and J by 3 bases, with 14 bases between them. The CDR3 covers 16 residues. CDR1 SGHRS and CDR2 YFSETQ come from the germline V gene. CDR3 in amino acids: CASSLVAGMSTDTQYF. The CDR3 nucleotides are TGCGCCAGCAGCTTGGTTGCAGGGATGAGTACAGATACGCAGTATTTT.

In this sample, this clonotype turned up a few times. The genes are TRBV21-1 and TRBJ2-5. TRBV21-1 is labeled a pseudogene. The CDR3 contains 15 residues. Written as DNA, the CDR3 is TGTGCCAGCAGCAAAGAGGAAGGACGCCAAGAGACCCAGTACTTC. Translating gives CASSKEEGRQETQYF.